Included here is one TCR beta chain sequence, with context. The data derive from a study of blood T cells in healthy people across ages. V lost 2 bases, J lost 7 bases, and 14 bases lay in between. Germline loops: CDR1 MNHEY, CDR2 SVGAGI. The CDR3 runs to 14 residues. It was with a sample-barcoded 5' primer and a J-beta primer mix that a second PCR of roughly 7 to 12 cycles was run. TCRdb passed the 5' RACE reads through MiXCR, listing each CDR3 protein once. The sample comprises approximately 2,000,000 distinct CDR3 sequences, more than 35% of which are singletons, and more than 20% rests with the top ten.

The TCR sequence derives from a human donor in good health. Sequencing used blood. This chain links TRBV6-5 with TRBJ1-2; tentative D call: TRBD1 (5 bases). The CDR3 spells CASSYIRGTTGYTF. The DNA of the CDR3 is TGTGCCAGCAGTTACATACGGGGGACCACTGGCTACACCTTC.